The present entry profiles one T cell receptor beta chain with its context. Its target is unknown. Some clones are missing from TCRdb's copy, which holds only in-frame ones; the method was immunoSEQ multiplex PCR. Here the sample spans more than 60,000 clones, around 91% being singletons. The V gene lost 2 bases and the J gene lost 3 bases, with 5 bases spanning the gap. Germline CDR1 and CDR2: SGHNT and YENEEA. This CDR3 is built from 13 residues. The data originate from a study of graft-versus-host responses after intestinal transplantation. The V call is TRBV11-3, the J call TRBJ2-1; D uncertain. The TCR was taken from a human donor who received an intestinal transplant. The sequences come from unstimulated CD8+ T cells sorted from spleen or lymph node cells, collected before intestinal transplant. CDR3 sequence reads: CASSLQYYNEQFF. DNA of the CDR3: TGTGCCAGCAGCTTACAGTACTACAATGAGCAGTTCTTC.